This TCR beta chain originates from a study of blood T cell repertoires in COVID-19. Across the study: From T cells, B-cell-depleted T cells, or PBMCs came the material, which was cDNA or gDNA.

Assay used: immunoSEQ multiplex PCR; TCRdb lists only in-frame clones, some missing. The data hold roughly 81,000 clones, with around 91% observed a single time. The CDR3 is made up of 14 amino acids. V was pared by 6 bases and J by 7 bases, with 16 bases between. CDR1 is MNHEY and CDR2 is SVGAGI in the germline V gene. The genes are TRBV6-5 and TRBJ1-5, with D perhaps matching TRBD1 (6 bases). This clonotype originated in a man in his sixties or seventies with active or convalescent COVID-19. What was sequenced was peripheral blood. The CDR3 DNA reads TGTGCCAGCAGCCCAGCGAGGGGGAGACAGCCCCAGCATTTT. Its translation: CASSPARGRQPQHF.